Shown below are 9 T cell receptor beta chains from a single sample sequenced in a study of T cells in Graves' hyperthyroidism and ophthalmopathy. Regions amplified from RNA transcripts were the TCR beta CDR3 regions. The HTBI set primed first-round TCR CDR3 RT-PCR. TCRdb reprocessed the multiplex PCR reads via MiXCR and lists one record per CDR3 protein. The sample lists fewer than 650,000 distinct CDR3 sequences; roughly 15% were seen once. The material sequenced was blood. The source of these receptors is a woman aged 40-49 years with Graves' ophthalmopathy.

Ten or more counts support this clonotype. The chain carries TRBV4-2 and TRBJ2-5; no clear D. Trimming stripped 6 bases from V and 3 bases from J, with 14 bases between. This CDR3 is built from 14 residues. CDR1 is LGHNA, CDR2 YNFKEQ, per germline. The CDR3 region has the DNA TGTGCCAGCAGAAAAGGTGTCGGTGAAGAGACCCAGTACTTC. It codes for CASRKGVGEETQYF.

In this sample, this clonotype turned up many times. The CDR3 DNA is TGTGCCAGCAGCCCAGGACAAGGGACAGGGGTCTACGAGCAGTACTTC. It specifies CASSPGQGTGVYEQYF. The chain is built from TRBV11-1 and TRBJ2-7; TRBD1 matches 10 bases. The junction had 10 bases not matched to a gene; V was cut back by 5 bases and J by 3 bases. The CDR3 is made up of 16 amino acids. Germline lookup yields CDR1 SGHAT and CDR2 FQDESV (reference sequence).

This clonotype was counted ten times or more. A junction boundary mismatches the germline segment, possibly from a read error. The rearrangement uses TRBV6-1 and TRBJ1-1; unclear D gene. Germline CDR1 reads MNHNS; CDR2 reads SASEGT. The CDR3 loop spans 12 amino acids. Here the CDR3 reads CASKMAPSVPSF. In DNA, the CDR3 is TGTGCCAGCAAGATGGCCCCAAGCGTCCCCTCTTTT.

Ten or more counts support this clonotype. The rearrangement links TRBV12-3 or TRBV12-4 to TRBJ1-1; 7 bases are a match to TRBD1. Trimming cost V 7 bases and J 6 bases; bases outside gene matches: 8. The CDR3 covers 13 residues. The CDR3 protein is CASTPTGTAEAFF. CDR3 nucleotide sequence: TGTGCCAGCACTCCCACCGGGACAGCTGAAGCTTTCTTT.

This clonotype was counted ten times or more. The gene calls are TRBV29-1 and TRBJ1-2, with D unclear. The CDR3 totals 13 residues. The ends were cut back, 2 bases at V and 0 bases at J, with 7 bases in the middle. The germline V gene encodes CDR1 SQVTM and CDR2 ANQGSEA. As DNA, the CDR3 is TGCAGCGTTGAACACTCATCTAACTATGGCTACACCTTC. The encoded protein is CSVEHSSNYGYTF.

At least ten counts were recorded for this clonotype. The rearrangement uses TRBV7-3 and TRBJ2-2; the D gene is possibly TRBD1 (5 bases). CDR1 is SGHTA, CDR2 FQGTGA, per germline. CDR3 length equals 15 residues. V lost 5 bases, J lost 1 base, and 11 bases lay in between. The CDR3 coding sequence is TGTGCCAGCAGCCCATCCCAGGGGAACACCGGGGAGCTGTTTTTT. Protein sequence: CASSPSQGNTGELFF.

V and J are TRBV30 and TRBJ2-5, with 8 bases aligning to TRBD2. The V and J ends lost 1 base and 4 bases, in that order; junction bases with no gene match: 2. Germline assignment: CDR1 GTSNPN and CDR2 SVGIG (reference sequence). CDR3 length equals 13 residues. CDR3 coding DNA: TGTGCCTGGAGTGGGACTAGCCCAGAGACCCAGTACTTC. It is translated as CAWSGTSPETQYF. Complete variable domain (other parts from reference TRBV30 and TRBJ2-5): SQTIHQWPATLVQPVGSPLSLECTVEGTSNPNLYWYRQAAGRGLQLLFYSVGIGQISSEVPQNLSASRPQDRQFILSSKKLLLSDSGFYLCAWSGTSPETQYFGPGTRLLVL.

The V call is TRBV7-9, the J call TRBJ1-2; TRBD1 is a possible D gene (5 bases). With 5 bases removed from V and 7 bases from J, the gap between germline ends came to 14 bases. The CDR3 runs to 13 residues. The V gene's germline CDR1 is SEHNR and CDR2 FQNEAQ (reference sequence). The CDR3 protein is CASSHPGLLGYTF. Here the CDR3 DNA reads TGTGCCAGCAGCCATCCGGGACTTCTTGGCTACACCTTC. Filled out from reference TRBV7-9 and TRBJ1-2, the complete variable domain reads DTGVSQNPRHKITKRGQNVTFRCDPISEHNRLYWYRQTLGQGPEFLTYFQNEAQLEKSRLLSDRFSAERPKGSFSTLEIQRTEQGDSAMYLCASSHPGLLGYTFGSGTRLTVV.

This clonotype was counted ten times or more. The V and J genes are TRBV28 and TRBJ1-1; D perhaps matches TRBD1 (5 bases). V lost 5 bases and J 5 bases, leaving 15 bases between the germline ends. Germline loops: CDR1 MDHEN, CDR2 SYDVKM. This CDR3 is built from 14 residues. Here the CDR3 DNA reads TGTGCCAGCAGTACCAGAGTGGGGGTGACTGAAGCTTTCTTT. It translates to CASSTRVGVTEAFF. The full variable domain, with the rest looked up from reference TRBV28 and TRBJ1-1, is DVKVTQSSRYLVKRTGEKVFLECVQDMDHENMFWYRQDPGLGLRLIYFSYDVKMKEKGDIPEGYSVSREKKERFSLILESASTNQTSMYLCASSTRVGVTEAFFGQGTRLTVV.